Listed below are T cell receptor beta chains from one sample, sequenced in a study of control samples from healthy donors and cancer patients. Repertoires were generated with immunoSEQ multiplex PCR, while TCRdb's copy carries only in-frame clones and drops some. The sample lists just over 150,000 clones; around 96% were seen once. What was sequenced was blood. The receptors stem from a woman aged 35 to 49 in good health. The CDR3 runs from the conserved cysteine through the conserved F or W. A D gene is named only where the DNA matches it firmly.

D gene | V gene | CDR3 protein
- | TRBV6-5 | CASTLDGGQAEAFF
TRBD1 | TRBV5-4 | CASSPTGGRNTEAFF
- | TRBV4-3 | CASSQDFLGYNEQFF
- | TRBV6-5 | CASSPSGQSRELFF
- | TRBV4-2 | CASSQVSRGYTEAFF
TRBD1 | TRBV3-1/TRBV3-2 | CASSHRGQDEQYF
TRBD2 | TRBV14 | CARSRGGVTKQYF
- | TRBV6-5 | CASKKPGGTGELFF
- | TRBV6-5 | CASRRDRQRYGYTF
- | TRBV7-9 | CASSFSQGNYEQYF
TRBD1 | TRBV7-2 | CASSLVGQGLGNTIYF
TRBD1 | TRBV4-1 | CASSPLPGQRDYGYTF
- | TRBV4-1 | CASSQGVQNNSPLHF
- | TRBV5-4 | CASSLGVGEQYDYTF
- | TRBV7-3 | CASSPQGGRALNTEAFF
TRBD1 | TRBV19 | CASRVQGDEKLFF
- | TRBV6-5 | CASSRGDGEAFF
TRBD1 | TRBV15 | CATTPDRGHQPQHF
- | TRBV4-2 | CASSQEGGGLDYGYTF
- | TRBV5-6 | CASSFLPTGANTGELFF
- | TRBV12-3/TRBV12-4 | CASAKWTEAFF
- | TRBV11-2 | CASSPETIPQETQYF
TRBD1 | TRBV19 | CASSMRTGLDGYTF
- | TRBV18 | CASSPKQVNSPLHF
TRBD1 | TRBV5-5 | CASSLGGTGNEKLFF
TRBD1 | TRBV5-1 | CASSPGTDYNQPQHF
- | TRBV9 | CASSEGEGSYNEQFF
- | TRBV9 | CASSVDPGVGNNEQFF
- | TRBV7-9 | CASSSTQGLGTEAFF
- | TRBV5-4 | CASSLTEYGYTF
- | TRBV4-3 | CASSRGDGVSGNTIYF
- | TRBV6-1 | CASSDRIRTEAFF
- | TRBV6-5 | CASRPTRLHIQYF
- | TRBV7-9 | CASSQNEKLFF
- | TRBV4-3 | CASSQDPRGPGNTIYF
- | TRBV19 | CASSPIGTDTYEQYF
TRBD2 | TRBV7-7 | CASSPRAGGRNEQFF
- | TRBV5-1 | CASSSSPGWGIPTTYGYTF
TRBD1 | TRBV6-5 | CASRTGNYGYTF
- | TRBV9 | CASSVEYMLGAGELFF
- | TRBV7-9 | CASSLGPGGPNEQFF
- | TRBV25-1 | CASSPHYGSHSPLHF
- | TRBV7-8 | CASSSRGPTDEKLFF
TRBD1 | TRBV19 | CASKRAQGSQYNEQFF
TRBD1 | TRBV11-2 | CASSLATGGATYNSPLHF
TRBD2 | TRBV6-2/TRBV6-3 | CASSLSGRSPDTQYF
- | TRBV11-1 | CASSLGLDTQYF
TRBD1 | TRBV7-6 | CASSFGTGGNNSPLHF
- | TRBV9 | CASSLRTILNYGYTF
TRBD1 | TRBV18 | CASSPLGTGYAEQYF
- | TRBV15 | CATSRGTLANEQFF
- | TRBV30 | CAWSFSGPDTQYF
TRBD1 | TRBV5-6 | CASSGSGQVYNQPQHF
- | TRBV4-1 | CASSHPGTNTEAFF
- | TRBV6-1 | CASSEHTDYGYTF
TRBD2 | TRBV7-9 | CASSGTGGEQYF
- | TRBV12-5 | CASGLVTGELFF
- | TRBV19 | CASTAYKYYGYTF